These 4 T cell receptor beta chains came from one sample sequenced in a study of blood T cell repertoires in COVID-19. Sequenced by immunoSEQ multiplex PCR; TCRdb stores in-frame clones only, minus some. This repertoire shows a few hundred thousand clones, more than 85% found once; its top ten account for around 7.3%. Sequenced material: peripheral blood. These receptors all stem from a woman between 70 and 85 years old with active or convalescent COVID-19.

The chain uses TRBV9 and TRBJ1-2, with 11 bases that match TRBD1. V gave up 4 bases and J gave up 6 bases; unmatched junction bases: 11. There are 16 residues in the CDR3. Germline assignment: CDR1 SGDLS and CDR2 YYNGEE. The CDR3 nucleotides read TGTGCCAGCAGCAAACACAAAGGACAGGGGGCGAATGGCTACACCTTC. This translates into CASSKHKGQGANGYTF.

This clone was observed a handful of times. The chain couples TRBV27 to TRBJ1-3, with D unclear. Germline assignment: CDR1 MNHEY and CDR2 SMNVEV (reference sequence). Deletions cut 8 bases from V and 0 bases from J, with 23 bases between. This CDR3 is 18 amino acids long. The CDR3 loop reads CASQAQARRVSSGNTIYF. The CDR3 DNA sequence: TGTGCCAGCCAAGCTCAGGCCAGGAGGGTCAGCTCTGGAAACACCATATATTTT.

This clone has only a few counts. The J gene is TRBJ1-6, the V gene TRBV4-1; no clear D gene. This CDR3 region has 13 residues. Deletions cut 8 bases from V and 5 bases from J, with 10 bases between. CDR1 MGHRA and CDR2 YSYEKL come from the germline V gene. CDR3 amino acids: CASRGGDNSPLHF. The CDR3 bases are TGCGCCAGCCGCGGCGGGGATAATTCACCCCTCCACTTT.

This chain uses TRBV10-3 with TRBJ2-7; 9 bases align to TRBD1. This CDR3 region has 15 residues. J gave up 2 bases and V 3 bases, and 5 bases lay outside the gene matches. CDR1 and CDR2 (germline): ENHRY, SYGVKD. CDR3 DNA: TGTGCCATCAGTGAACATAGGGACAGGGCCTACGAGCAGTACTTC. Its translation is CAISEHRDRAYEQYF.